One and the same sample provided the 8 T cell receptor beta chains below, sequenced in a study of T cells in Graves' hyperthyroidism and ophthalmopathy. There were TCR beta CDR3 regions amplified from RNA transcripts. Using the HTBI primer set, a first-round RT-PCR was run on the TCR CDR3. TCRdb itself ran the multiplex PCR reads through MiXCR, one entry per CDR3 protein. The sample lists 350,000 or so distinct CDR3 sequences, approximately 17% occurring once. The sample was blood. These receptors were obtained from a woman aged 25 to 39 with Graves' hyperthyroidism that later progressed to Graves' ophthalmopathy.

Of note for this clonotype: A much larger clone sits a single nucleotide away, making a read error possible. Since the CDR3 does not end with the conserved phenylalanine or tryptophan, this likely comes from a read error. The V and J genes are TRBV30 and TRBJ1-6, with a possible D match to TRBD1 (6 bases). CDR3 length: 16 residues. Germline V lookup: CDR1 GTSNPN, CDR2 SVGIG (reference sequence). Trimming shortened V by 2 bases and J by 7 bases, and 18 bases separated the two germline ends. CDR3 protein: CAWSWKTGFRNSPLHL. The CDR3 DNA reads TGTGCCTGGAGTTGGAAAACAGGGTTTCGGAATTCACCCCTCCACCTT.

Comment on this clonotype: A clone one base away is much larger, so this may be a read error. The chain links TRBV19 to TRBJ1-2; unclear D gene. Trimming took 7 bases from V and 6 from J, leaving 15 bases between them. This CDR3 region has 13 residues. Per the germline V gene, CDR1 is LNHDA and CDR2 is SQIVND (reference sequence). The CDR3 nucleotides read TGTGCCAGTATCGGAGACGGGTCGAATGGCTACACCTTC. Its protein product is CASIGDGSNGYTF.

The count of this clonotype is one. The chain couples TRBV27 to TRBJ2-5, with D tentatively TRBD1 or TRBD2 (5 bases each). Trimming took off 6 bases at V and 7 bases at J, with 18 bases between the two ends. The CDR3 length is 14 residues. Germline V lookup: CDR1 MNHEY, CDR2 SMNVEV (reference sequence). The CDR3 DNA reads as TGTGCCAGCAGCGGGACCCTTCCTTGGGGGACCCAGTACTTC. Encoded protein: CASSGTLPWGTQYF.

The rearrangement uses TRBV10-3 and TRBJ1-1, with 8 bases matching TRBD1. The CDR3 loop spans 14 amino acids. In germline, CDR1 is ENHRY, CDR2 SYGVKD. V lost 2 bases to trimming and J lost 11 bases; unmatched junction nucleotides: 10. For the CDR3, the DNA is TGTGCCATCAGTGAGCCACAGGGGGAAGTGGATGCTTTCTTT. Amino acid sequence: CAISEPQGEVDAFF.

The sample holds many counts of this clonotype. The chain employs TRBV3-1 and TRBJ1-1; D possibly corresponds to TRBD1 (6 bases). Germline V CDR1 and CDR2: LGHDT, YNNKEL (reference sequence). Between the trimmed V and J ends, which lost 1 base and 6 bases, there was a span of 15 bases. This CDR3 has 15 amino acids. CDR3: CASSQATVGAAEAFF. The CDR3 bases are TGTGCCAGCAGCCAAGCCACGGTGGGGGCCGCTGAAGCTTTCTTT.

V gene TRBV5-1 combines with J gene TRBJ1-6; 10 nucleotides agree with TRBD1. Trimming at V came to 2 bases and at J to 9 bases, leaving 2 bases not matched to a gene. CDR1 is SGHRS and CDR2 is YFSETQ in the germline V gene. The CDR3 sequence is 14 residues long. Here the CDR3 reads CASSFRDRGSPLHF. Here the CDR3 DNA reads TGCGCCAGCAGCTTCCGGGACAGGGGTTCACCCCTCCACTTT.

This clonotype was seen a few times. The CDR3 spells CATSDRDSGTGHPDTQYF. CDR3 in DNA: TGTGCCACCAGTGATCGTGACTCCGGGACAGGGCACCCAGATACGCAGTATTTT. V usage is TRBV24-1 and J usage is TRBJ2-3; TRBD1 matches at 9 bases. V gave up 3 bases and J gave up 4 bases; unmatched junction bases: 13. This CDR3 region has 18 residues. Germline V gene lookup returns CDR1 KGHDR and CDR2 SFDVKD.

This clonotype was counted at least ten times. The chain has TRBV13 and TRBJ2-1, with D possibly being TRBD1 (7 bases). Trimming took 5 bases from V and 7 from J, leaving 15 bases between them. The CDR3 runs to 14 residues. Per germline, CDR1 PRHDT and CDR2 FYEKMQ (reference sequence). The CDR3 nucleotides read TGTGCCAGCAGCCTCAGGGGGGCATGGAATGAGCAGTTCTTC. This translates into CASSLRGAWNEQFF.